This T cell receptor beta chain originates from a study of T cell changes during pregnancy in multiple sclerosis. Assay: immunoSEQ multiplex PCR; the TCRdb copy retains only in-frame clones and omits some. The data hold approximately 98,000 clones, with 90% to 95% observed a single time. The TCR originated in a female donor in good health, enrolled as a control in a pregnancy study. The sequences come from peripheral blood, collected after pregnancy.

DNA of the CDR3: TGTGCCAGCAGCTCCTGGGCCCTCTCCTACGAGCAGTACTTC. Protein: CASSSWALSYEQYF. The chain carries TRBV5-4 and TRBJ2-7; D is unresolved. Trimming stripped 3 bases from V and 0 bases from J, with 10 bases between. There are 14 residues in the CDR3. CDR1 is SGHNT and CDR2 is YYREEE in the germline V gene (reference sequence).